One and the same sample provided the 22 T cell receptor beta chains below, sequenced in a study. Each CDR3 protein is one row after TCRdb ran MiXCR on the 5' RACE reads. The repertoire holds some 40,000 distinct CDR3 sequences, with roughly 29% as singletons. The sequenced sample consisted of memory CD4+ T cells sorted from a lymph node. Subset given: memory CD4+ T cells, CD4+CD45RO+CD25-. Receptors originate from a female donor with breast cancer.

This chain uses TRBV7-3 with TRBJ2-2; D is uncertain. The V end lost 5 bases, the J end lost 5 bases, and 9 bases lay between the germline ends. The germline V gene has CDR1 SGHTA and CDR2 FQGTGA. The CDR3 is 13 residues long. The CDR3 coding sequence is TGTGCCAGCAGCCAATACCAGACCGGGGAGCTGTTTTTT. Translating it yields CASSQYQTGELFF.

This clonotype has a handful of counts. This chain connects TRBV28 to TRBJ2-1; D gene unclear. V shed 5 bases and J shed 5 bases, with 4 bases lying between them. CDR1 and CDR2 from the germline V gene are MDHEN and SYDVKM. The CDR3 is 11 amino acids. As DNA, the CDR3 is TGTGCCAGCAGTCCCAACAATGAGCAGTTCTTC. Translated, it gives CASSPNNEQFF.

This clonotype was detected only a few times. The chain has TRBV27 and TRBJ2-7, with 7 nucleotides matching TRBD1. Germline V gene data show CDR1 as MNHEY and CDR2 as SMNVEV (reference sequence). The CDR3 extends over 14 amino acids. With V trimmed by 4 bases and J by 1 base, 4 bases remained unmatched. DNA of the CDR3: TGTGCCAGCAGTTCCGGGACAGCTTCCTACGAGCAGTACTTC. Amino acids: CASSSGTASYEQYF.

The chain employs TRBV12-3 or TRBV12-4 and TRBJ2-7; 10 positions agree with TRBD1. After removal of 7 bases from V and 3 bases from J, the junction contained 3 bases not matched to a gene. The CDR3 has 13 residues. For the CDR3, the DNA is TGTGCCAGCAAAGGACAGGGGGTCTACGAGCAGTACTTC. It encodes CASKGQGVYEQYF.

This clonotype was seen a handful of times. The chain carries TRBV28 and TRBJ2-7; D unresolved. This CDR3 is 13 amino acids long. Trimming shortened V by 1 base and J by 3 bases, and 7 bases separated the two germline ends. CDR1 and CDR2 from the germline V gene are MDHEN and SYDVKM. In DNA, the CDR3 is TGTGCCAGCAGTTTATCCAGACTCTACGAGCAGTACTTC. Amino acid sequence: CASSLSRLYEQYF. Full variable domain (outside the CDR3, taken from reference TRBV28 and TRBJ2-7): DVKVTQSSRYLVKRTGEKVFLECVQDMDHENMFWYRQDPGLGLRLIYFSYDVKMKEKGDIPEGYSVSREKKERFSLILESASTNQTSMYLCASSLSRLYEQYFGPGTRLTVT.

The chain recombines TRBV20-1 with TRBJ1-2; D possibly corresponds to TRBD1 (5 bases). Looked up from germline, CDR1 is DFQATT and CDR2 is SNEGSKA (reference sequence). The CDR3 loop spans 14 amino acids. The CDR3 reads CSLRAQRSNYGYTF. CDR3 in DNA: TGCAGCCTCAGGGCCCAAAGATCCAACTATGGCTACACCTTC.

About this clonotype: Mismatch with germline at one junction end may stem from a read error. The chain is built from TRBV7-8 and TRBJ1-1; D is perhaps TRBD1 (5 bases). The length of the CDR3 is 14 residues. Germline V gene sequence: CDR1 SGHVS, CDR2 FQNEAQ. As DNA, the CDR3 is TGTACCAGCAGCCTGGGGGGGGAGAACACTGAAGCTTTCTTT. Its protein product is CTSSLGGENTEAFF.

The gene calls are TRBV12-3 or TRBV12-4 and TRBJ1-2, with unresolved D. This CDR3 has 15 residues. V was cut by 7 bases and J by 0 bases, with 15 bases left in between. CDR3 residues: CASINRRGANYGYTF. The CDR3 nucleotides are TGTGCCAGCATCAATCGACGGGGAGCTAACTATGGCTACACCTTC.

The chain has TRBV15 and TRBJ2-7; 12 bases align to TRBD1. The CDR3 contains 15 residues. Germline CDR1 reads LNHNV; CDR2 reads YYDKDF (reference sequence). Trimming at V came to 3 bases and at J to 6 bases, leaving 6 bases not matched to a gene. CDR3 bases: TGTGCCACCAGCAGTCCGGGACAGGGGGCAATCGAGCAGTACTTC. This encodes CATSSPGQGAIEQYF. Filled out from reference TRBV15 and TRBJ2-7, the complete variable domain reads DAMVIQNPRYQVTQFGKPVTLSCSQTLNHNVMYWYQQKSSQAPKLLFHYYDKDFNNEADTPDNFQSRRPNTSFCFLDIRSPGLGDTAMYLCATSSPGQGAIEQYFGPGTRLTVT.

The sample holds a few counts of this clonotype. The V gene is TRBV6-2 or TRBV6-3, the J gene TRBJ2-1; 10 positions match TRBD2. The CDR3 has 14 residues. Germline CDR1 MNHEY, CDR2 SVGEGT. Trimming cost V 7 bases and J 5 bases; bases outside gene matches: 5. This CDR3 reads CASKGTSVDNEQFF. The CDR3 DNA reads TGTGCCAGCAAAGGGACTAGCGTCGACAATGAGCAGTTCTTC.

This clonotype was found a few times. The chain combines TRBV3-1 with TRBJ2-7; 9 bases are shared with TRBD2. V was pared by 3 bases and J by 7 bases, with 13 bases of the junction left unmatched. The CDR3 spans 16 residues. CDR1 and CDR2 from the germline V gene are LGHDT and YNNKEL (reference sequence). The CDR3 is CASSHLAGTSRDEQYF. The CDR3 DNA follows: TGTGCCAGCAGCCACCTTGCCGGGACTAGCAGAGATGAGCAGTACTTC.

This clonotype was seen only a few times. CDR3 sequence (DNA): TGTGCCAGTCGGAGCGGGGGGGCCACCTACAATGAGCAGTTCTTC. Residues: CASRSGGATYNEQFF. The chain is built from TRBV6-5 and TRBJ2-1, with 10 bases aligning to TRBD2. The J segment lost 2 bases and the V segment lost 9 bases, leaving 7 bases of the junction unmatched. The germline V gene has CDR1 MNHEY and CDR2 SVGAGI. This CDR3 is built from 15 residues.

DNA of the CDR3: TGTGCCAGCAGCGCCTCCGGGGAGACCCAGTACTTC. It codes for CASSASGETQYF. The chain carries TRBV7-6 and TRBJ2-5; D gene uncertain. Trimming cost V 5 bases and J 5 bases, with 9 bases left between them. The CDR3 has 12 amino acids. Germline V lookup: CDR1 SGHVS, CDR2 FNYEAQ.

V is TRBV4-1 and J is TRBJ2-5; D is ambiguous. Trimming pared 1 base from V and 2 bases from J, leaving 11 bases between. Germline CDR1 reads MGHRA; CDR2 reads YSYEKL. This CDR3 region has 15 residues. This chain's CDR3 is CASSQVSRQQETQYF. The CDR3 DNA sequence: TGCGCCAGCAGCCAAGTCTCTCGACAACAAGAGACCCAGTACTTC.

In its sample, this clonotype was seen a few times. This sequence joins TRBV9 and TRBJ2-1; no reliable D call. Germline-derived CDR1 and CDR2 are SGDLS and YYNGEE. V was clipped by 0 bases and J by 0 bases, with 7 bases between them. CDR3 length: 15 residues. The CDR3 spells CASSVDPNSYNEQFF. The CDR3 region has the DNA TGTGCCAGCAGCGTAGATCCAAACTCCTACAATGAGCAGTTCTTC.

This clonotype has a handful of counts. The chain employs TRBV27 and TRBJ2-2; D uncertain. Germline V gives CDR1 MNHEY, CDR2 SMNVEV (reference sequence). The CDR3 runs to 12 residues. V was clipped by 5 bases and J by 3 bases, with 4 bases between them. The CDR3 sequence: CASSRYTGELFF. In DNA, the CDR3 is TGTGCCAGCAGTAGGTACACCGGGGAGCTGTTTTTT.

This clonotype has only a few counts. The chain has TRBV3-1 and TRBJ2-3; 10 positions agree with TRBD2. Germline CDR1 reads LGHDT; CDR2 reads YNNKEL (reference sequence). The CDR3 runs 16 residues. V was pared by 4 bases and J by 4 bases, with 8 bases of the junction left unmatched. CDR3 nucleotide sequence: TGTGCCAGCAGCCCGTACAGCGGGGGGGCATCAGATACGCAGTATTTT. This gives the protein CASSPYSGGASDTQYF.

The genes are TRBV2 and TRBJ1-2, with TRBD1 matching 12 bases. Germline CDR1 reads SNHLY; CDR2 reads FYNNEI. Unmatched junction bases numbered 6, after V lost 6 bases and J lost 4 bases. This CDR3 comprises 15 residues. As DNA, the CDR3 is TGTGCCAGCAGGGGACAGGGGGCGCACGGCTATGGCTACACCTTC. Amino acids: CASRGQGAHGYGYTF.

Of note for this clonotype: Possible read error: a much larger clone is one base away. The rearrangement joins TRBV12-3 or TRBV12-4 to TRBJ2-3; 7 nucleotides agree with TRBD1. V lost 5 bases and J lost 2; bases outside the gene matches: 10. The CDR3 length is 16 residues. The CDR3 protein is CASSLDDREITDTQYF. The CDR3 bases are TGTGCCAGCAGTCTTGATGACAGGGAAATCACAGATACGCAGTATTTT.

The rearrangement links TRBV6-1 to TRBJ2-7; D is ambiguous. The CDR3 runs 14 residues. Germline V gene sequence: CDR1 MNHNS, CDR2 SASEGT. Deletions cut 8 bases from V and 0 bases from J, with 14 bases between. In nucleotides, the CDR3 is TGTGCCAGCTATGCACCCGCGAGCTCCTACGAGCAGTACTTC. Protein product: CASYAPASSYEQYF.

The chain combines TRBV18 with TRBJ1-2; D ambiguous. Trimming shortened V by 2 bases and J by 8 bases, and 6 bases separated the two germline ends. Germline V lookup: CDR1 KGHSH, CDR2 LQKENI. CDR3 length: 11 amino acids. The CDR3 loop reads CASSPGIGYTF. CDR3 DNA sequence: TGTGCCAGCTCACCAGGTATCGGCTACACCTTC.

Concerning this clonotype itself: This may be a read error: a much more frequent sequence differs by one nucleotide. This chain links TRBV20-1 with TRBJ2-1; 14 bases map to TRBD2. Germline CDR1 and CDR2: DFQATT and SNEGSKA (reference sequence). The CDR3 sequence is 14 residues long. CDR3 sequence reads: CSARGTSGRNVQFF. The CDR3 DNA sequence: TGCAGTGCTAGGGGGACTAGCGGGAGAAATGTGCAGTTCTTC.